The 15 T cell receptor beta chains below come from one sample, sequenced in a study of T cell repertoires in cytomegalovirus infection. MiXCR, run by TCRdb on the reads, gives a single entry per CDR3 protein. The sample lists about 490,000 distinct CDR3 sequences, less than 30% occurring once. The sequenced sample consisted of PBMCs. The receptors derive from a human donor in good health (CMV status not recorded). Some clones in this sample may be carry-over from other donors' samples.

The genes are TRBV6-6 and TRBJ2-7, with 8 bases aligning to TRBD2. Germline loops: CDR1 MNHNY, CDR2 SVGAGI (reference sequence). The CDR3 is 14 amino acids. After removal of 6 bases from V and 3 bases from J, the junction contained 7 bases not matched to a gene. This CDR3 is CASSSGGLGYEQYV. CDR3 DNA sequence: TGTGCCAGCAGCTCGGGGGGACTAGGCTACGAGCAGTACGTC.

The genes are TRBV7-6 and TRBJ1-4; TRBD1 matches at 8 bases. The ends lost 0 bases at V and 8 bases at J; junction bases unmatched: 8. Per germline, CDR1 SGHVS and CDR2 FNYEAQ. The CDR3 is made up of 16 amino acids. The CDR3 nucleotides are TGTGCCAGCAGCTTAGCAGCCGGGACAGGAGGGGAAAAACTGTTTTTT. It yields the protein CASSLAAGTGGEKLFF. Drawing the rest from reference TRBV7-6 and TRBJ1-4, the complete variable domain is GAGVSQSPRYKVTKRGQDVALRCDPISGHVSLYWYRQALGQGPEFLTYFNYEAQQDKSGLPNDRFSAERPEGSISTLTIQRTEQRDSAMYRCASSLAAGTGGEKLFFGSGTQLSVL.

This clonotype was found once. The chain uses TRBV29-1 and TRBJ2-5; tentatively, D is TRBD2 (6 bases). V lost 7 bases and J lost 5, with 14 bases in between. The CDR3 has 12 amino acids. The germline CDR1 and CDR2 sequences are SQVTM and ANQGSEA. CDR3 loop: CSGGDVRETQYF. In nucleotides, the CDR3 is TGCAGCGGGGGGGACGTTCGGGAGACCCAGTACTTC.

The chain carries TRBV20-1 and TRBJ1-1; perhaps TRBD1 as D (5 bases). V gave up 0 bases and J gave up 3 bases, with 8 bases separating them. CDR1 is DFQATT, CDR2 SNEGSKA, per germline (reference sequence). The CDR3 loop spans 13 amino acids. This chain's CDR3 is CSARDGTYTEAFF. CDR3 coding DNA: TGCAGTGCTAGAGATGGGACTTACACTGAAGCTTTCTTT.

The chain recombines TRBV20-1 with TRBJ2-5; 7 bases line up with TRBD2. V dropped 3 bases and J dropped 2; count of bases not matched to a gene: 0. The CDR3 is made up of 12 amino acids. From germline, CDR1 is DFQATT and CDR2 SNEGSKA (reference sequence). CDR3 amino acids: CSARGLQETQYF. The CDR3 DNA sequence: TGCAGTGCTAGGGGACTACAAGAGACCCAGTACTTC.

The chain joins TRBV14 to TRBJ2-1; TRBD2 matches at 8 bases. V lost 3 bases to trimming and J lost 0 bases; unmatched junction nucleotides: 7. This CDR3 is 17 amino acids long. CDR1 is SGHDN and CDR2 is FVKESK in the germline V gene. CDR3 DNA: TGTGCCAGCAGCCATACTAGCGGCAGGAGCTCCTACAATGAGCAGTTCTTC. Translation: CASSHTSGRSSYNEQFF.

The table lists this clonotype with a few counts. The genes are TRBV19 and TRBJ1-1, with D hard to call. The germline V gene encodes CDR1 LNHDA and CDR2 SQIVND (reference sequence). Trimming took 5 bases from V and 0 from J, leaving 13 bases between them. This CDR3 region has 15 residues. CDR3 DNA: TGTGCCAGTAGTCCCCTCCAGAGGATGAACACTGAAGCTTTCTTT. Translation: CASSPLQRMNTEAFF.

The chain employs TRBV9 and TRBJ2-5; 9 bases are shared with TRBD2. Unmatched junction bases numbered 6, after V lost 2 bases and J lost 4 bases. Germline loops: CDR1 SGDLS, CDR2 YYNGEE. The CDR3 covers 15 residues. CDR3 coding DNA: TGTGCCAGCAGCGTTGGCGGGAGGGCCGGAGAGACCCAGTACTTC. Protein sequence: CASSVGGRAGETQYF.

V and J are TRBV28 and TRBJ1-1, with a weak D call TRBD1 (6 bases). The CDR3 is 14 residues long. Germline CDR1 MDHEN, CDR2 SYDVKM. V lost 0 bases and J 2 bases, leaving 7 bases between the germline ends. CDR3 in amino acids: CASSLWGTNTEAFF. The CDR3, as DNA: TGTGCCAGCAGTTTATGGGGGACAAACACTGAAGCTTTCTTT.

This clonotype has ten or more counts. The rearrangement joins TRBV7-2 to TRBJ2-5; 7 bases line up with TRBD2. CDR3 size: 14 residues. The J segment lost 5 bases and the V segment lost 1 base, leaving 4 bases of the junction unmatched. Per the germline V gene, CDR1 is SGHTA and CDR2 is FQGNSA. CDR3 in amino acids: CASSLGLAVETQYF. The CDR3 nucleotides are TGTGCCAGCAGCTTAGGTCTAGCGGTGGAGACCCAGTACTTC.

This clonotype was seen only a few times. The chain is built from TRBV4-3 and TRBJ1-2; D is unresolved. The CDR3 contains 15 residues. Germline lookup yields CDR1 LGHNA and CDR2 YSLEER. Trimming took off 1 base at V and 5 bases at J, with 14 bases between the two ends. CDR3 nucleotide sequence: TGCGCCAGCAGCCAAGGGTCGGCCGGACTATATGGCTACACCTTC. Its translation: CASSQGSAGLYGYTF.

In this sample, this clonotype turned up many times. In DNA, the CDR3 is TGTGCCACCGGTGCTCAGGGAGGTCAGCCCCAGCATTTT. Translation: CATGAQGGQPQHF. The chain recombines TRBV24-1 with TRBJ1-5; D perhaps matches TRBD1 (5 bases). CDR1 and CDR2 from the germline V gene are KGHDR and SFDVKD. The CDR3 runs to 13 residues. V was pared by 9 bases and J by 6 bases, with 14 bases between.

This clonotype has a handful of counts. The DNA for the CDR3 is TGTGCCAGCAGTTCCCCTCAGGACATCAGCACAGATACGCAGTATTTT. Its protein is CASSSPQDISTDTQYF. V usage is TRBV12-3 or TRBV12-4 and J usage is TRBJ2-3; a weak D match, TRBD1 (5 bases). Trimming pared 4 bases from V and 0 bases from J, leaving 14 bases between. There are 16 residues in the CDR3.

This chain uses TRBV2 with TRBJ1-5; TRBD1 is a possible D gene (5 bases). The CDR3 consists of 16 residues. Germline V CDR1 and CDR2: SNHLY, FYNNEI. V was trimmed by 5 bases and J by 4 bases, leaving 18 bases between them. In nucleotides, the CDR3 is TGTGCCAGCAGTTGGCAGGGTATGGTATCAAATCAGCCCCAGCATTTT. Its translation: CASSWQGMVSNQPQHF.

This clonotype was counted between two and nine times. The V gene is TRBV7-6, the J gene TRBJ2-3; 12 bases line up with TRBD2. The CDR3 totals 16 residues. Trimming removed 5 bases from V and 3 bases from J; junction bases left unmatched: 6. Germline lookup yields CDR1 SGHVS and CDR2 FNYEAQ. CDR3 bases: TGTGCCAGCAGCCCTAGCGGGAGGGCCTTTACAGATACGCAGTATTTT. It specifies CASSPSGRAFTDTQYF.